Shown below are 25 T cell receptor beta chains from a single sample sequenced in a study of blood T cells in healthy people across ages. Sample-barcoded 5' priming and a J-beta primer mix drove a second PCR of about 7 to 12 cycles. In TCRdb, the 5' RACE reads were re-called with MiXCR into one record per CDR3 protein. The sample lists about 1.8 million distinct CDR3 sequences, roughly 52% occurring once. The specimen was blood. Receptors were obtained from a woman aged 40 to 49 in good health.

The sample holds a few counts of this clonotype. The CDR3 bases are TGTGCCAGCAGGGGGACGACTCACTCCTACAATGAGCAGTTCTTC. Translation gives CASRGTTHSYNEQFF. This chain joins TRBV28 and TRBJ2-1, with D perhaps matching TRBD1 or TRBD2 (5 bases each). This CDR3 has 15 residues. Germline V gene lookup returns CDR1 MDHEN and CDR2 SYDVKM. V was cut by 6 bases and J by 0 bases, with 12 bases left in between.

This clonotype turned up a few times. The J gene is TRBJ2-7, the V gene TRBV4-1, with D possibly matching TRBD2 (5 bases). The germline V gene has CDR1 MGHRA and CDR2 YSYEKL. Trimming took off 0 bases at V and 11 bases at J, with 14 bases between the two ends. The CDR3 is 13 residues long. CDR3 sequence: CASSQDLFGVEYF. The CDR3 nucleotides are TGCGCCAGCAGCCAAGATCTTTTCGGGGTCGAGTACTTC.

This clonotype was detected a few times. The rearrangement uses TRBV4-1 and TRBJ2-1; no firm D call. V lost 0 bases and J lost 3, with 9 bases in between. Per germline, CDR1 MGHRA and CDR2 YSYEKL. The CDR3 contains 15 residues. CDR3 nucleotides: TGCGCCAGCAGCCAAGATCAGACGTACTACAATGAGCAGTTCTTC. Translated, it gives CASSQDQTYYNEQFF.

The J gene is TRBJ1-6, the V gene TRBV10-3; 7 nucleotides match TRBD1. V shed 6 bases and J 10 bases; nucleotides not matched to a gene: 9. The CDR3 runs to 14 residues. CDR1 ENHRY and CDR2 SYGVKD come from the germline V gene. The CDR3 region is CAIRDYTGASPLHF. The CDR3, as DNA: TGTGCCATCAGGGACTATACAGGGGCATCACCCCTCCACTTT.

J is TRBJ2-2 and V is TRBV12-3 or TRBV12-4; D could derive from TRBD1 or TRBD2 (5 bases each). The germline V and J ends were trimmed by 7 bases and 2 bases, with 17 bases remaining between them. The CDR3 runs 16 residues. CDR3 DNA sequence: TGTGCCAGCATTAAGAGGGCAGGGATTAACACCGGGGAGCTGTTTTTT. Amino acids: CASIKRAGINTGELFF.

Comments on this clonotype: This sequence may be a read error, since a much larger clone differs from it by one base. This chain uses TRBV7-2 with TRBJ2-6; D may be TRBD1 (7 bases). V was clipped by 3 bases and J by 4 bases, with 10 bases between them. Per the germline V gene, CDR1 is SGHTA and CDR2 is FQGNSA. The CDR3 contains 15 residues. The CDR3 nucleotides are TGTGCCAGCAGCTTTCAGGGGGGCGGGGCCAACGTCCTGACTTTC. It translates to CASSFQGGGANVLTF. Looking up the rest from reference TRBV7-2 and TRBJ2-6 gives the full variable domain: GAGVSQSPSNKVTEKGKDVELRCDPISGHTALYWYRQSLGQGLEFLIYFQGNSAPDKSGLPSDRFSAERTGGSVSTLTIQRTQQEDSAVYLCASSFQGGGANVLTFGAGSRLTVL.

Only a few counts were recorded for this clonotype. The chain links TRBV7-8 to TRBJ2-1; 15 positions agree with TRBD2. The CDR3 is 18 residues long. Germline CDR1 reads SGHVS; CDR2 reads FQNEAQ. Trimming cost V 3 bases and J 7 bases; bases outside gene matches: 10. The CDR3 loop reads CASSFRTSGGARENEQFF. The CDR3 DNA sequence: TGTGCCAGCAGCTTCCGGACTAGCGGGGGGGCCAGGGAGAATGAGCAGTTCTTC. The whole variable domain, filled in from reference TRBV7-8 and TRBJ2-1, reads GAGVSQSPRYKVAKRGQDVALRCDPISGHVSLFWYQQALGQGPEFLTYFQNEAQLDKSGLPSDRFFAERPEGSVSTLKIQRTQQEDSAVYLCASSFRTSGGARENEQFFGPGTRLTVL.

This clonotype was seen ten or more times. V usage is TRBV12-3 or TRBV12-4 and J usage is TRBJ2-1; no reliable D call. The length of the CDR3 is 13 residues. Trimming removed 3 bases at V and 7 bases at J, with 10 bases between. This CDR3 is CASSLYLGNEQFF. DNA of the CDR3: TGTGCCAGCAGTTTGTATCTGGGTAATGAGCAGTTCTTC.

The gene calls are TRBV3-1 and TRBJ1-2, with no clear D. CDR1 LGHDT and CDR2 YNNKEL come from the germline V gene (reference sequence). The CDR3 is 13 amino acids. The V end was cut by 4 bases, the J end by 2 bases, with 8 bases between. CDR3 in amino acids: CASSRRHNYGYTF. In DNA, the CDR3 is TGTGCCAGCAGCCGCCGGCACAACTATGGCTACACCTTC.

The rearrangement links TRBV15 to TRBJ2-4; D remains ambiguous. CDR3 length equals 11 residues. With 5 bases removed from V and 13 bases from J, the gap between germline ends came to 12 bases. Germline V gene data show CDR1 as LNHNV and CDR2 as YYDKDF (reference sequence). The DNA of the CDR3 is TGTGCCACCAGCGGCCCCAACACCCAGTACTTC. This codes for CATSGPNTQYF.

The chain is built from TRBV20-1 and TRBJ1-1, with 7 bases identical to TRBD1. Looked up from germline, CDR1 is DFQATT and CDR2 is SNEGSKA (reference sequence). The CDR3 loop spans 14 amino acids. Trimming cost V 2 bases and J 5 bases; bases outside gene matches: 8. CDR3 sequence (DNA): TGCAGTGCTAGACAAACAGGGGTGGGGACTGAAGCTTTCTTT. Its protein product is CSARQTGVGTEAFF.

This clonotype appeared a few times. CDR3 sequence (DNA): TGCAGCGTGAGAAACGAGGCAATAAGAGGGCAGTTCTTC. Protein sequence: CSVRNEAIRGQFF. The chain carries TRBV29-1 and TRBJ2-1; D is ambiguous. Trimming took off 6 bases at V and 12 bases at J, with 21 bases between the two ends. The V gene's germline CDR1 is SQVTM and CDR2 ANQGSEA. The CDR3 spans 13 residues.

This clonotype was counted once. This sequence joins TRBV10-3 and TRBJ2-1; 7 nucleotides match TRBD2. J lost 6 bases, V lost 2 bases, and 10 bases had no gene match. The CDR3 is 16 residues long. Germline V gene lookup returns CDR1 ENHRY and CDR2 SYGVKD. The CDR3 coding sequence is TGTGCCATCAGTGAGCCCCTAGCGGAAGAGGGCAATGAGCAGTTCTTC. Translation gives CAISEPLAEEGNEQFF.

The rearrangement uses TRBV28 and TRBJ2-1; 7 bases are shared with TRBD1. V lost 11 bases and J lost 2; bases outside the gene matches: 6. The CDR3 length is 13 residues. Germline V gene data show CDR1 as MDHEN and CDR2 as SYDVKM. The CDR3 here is CAGRTGTYNEQFF. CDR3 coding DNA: TGTGCCGGAAGGACAGGCACCTACAATGAGCAGTTCTTC.

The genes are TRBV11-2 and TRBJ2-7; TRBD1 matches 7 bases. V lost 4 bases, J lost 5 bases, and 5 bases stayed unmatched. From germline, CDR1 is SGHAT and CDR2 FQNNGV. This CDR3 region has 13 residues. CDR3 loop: CASSSQGDNEQYF. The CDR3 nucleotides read TGTGCCAGCAGCTCGCAGGGGGACAACGAGCAGTACTTC.

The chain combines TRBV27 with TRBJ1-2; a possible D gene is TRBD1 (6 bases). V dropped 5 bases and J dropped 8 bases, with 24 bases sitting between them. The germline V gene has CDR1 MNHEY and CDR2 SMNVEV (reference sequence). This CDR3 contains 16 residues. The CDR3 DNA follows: TGTGCCAGCAGTGCTATTGACAGGATTTGGGCCGGCGGCTACACCTTC. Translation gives CASSAIDRIWAGGYTF.

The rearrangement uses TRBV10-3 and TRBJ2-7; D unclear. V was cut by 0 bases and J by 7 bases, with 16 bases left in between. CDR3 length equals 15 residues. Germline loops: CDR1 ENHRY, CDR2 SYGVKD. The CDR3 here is CAISESGMSAWEQYF. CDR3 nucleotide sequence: TGTGCCATCAGTGAGTCGGGGATGAGCGCCTGGGAGCAGTACTTC.

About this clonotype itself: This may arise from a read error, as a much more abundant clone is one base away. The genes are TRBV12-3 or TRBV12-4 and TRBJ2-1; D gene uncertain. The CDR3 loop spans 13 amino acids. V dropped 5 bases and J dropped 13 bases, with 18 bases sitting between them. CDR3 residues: CASSILSQETQFF. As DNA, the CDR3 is TGTGCCAGCAGTATCCTGTCCCAAGAGACCCAGTTCTTC.

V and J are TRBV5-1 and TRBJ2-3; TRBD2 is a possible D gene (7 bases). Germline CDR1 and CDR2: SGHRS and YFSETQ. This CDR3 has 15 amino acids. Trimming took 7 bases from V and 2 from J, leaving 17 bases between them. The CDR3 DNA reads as TGCGCCAGCTCGGGCGGGGGCCGGGACACAGATACGCAGTATTTT. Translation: CASSGGGRDTDTQYF.

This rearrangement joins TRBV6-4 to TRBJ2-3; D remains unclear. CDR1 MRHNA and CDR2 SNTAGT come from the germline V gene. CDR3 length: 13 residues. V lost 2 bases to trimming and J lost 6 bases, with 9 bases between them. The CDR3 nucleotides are TGTGCCAGCAGTGACCTACCTGGGGATACGCAGTATTTT. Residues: CASSDLPGDTQYF.

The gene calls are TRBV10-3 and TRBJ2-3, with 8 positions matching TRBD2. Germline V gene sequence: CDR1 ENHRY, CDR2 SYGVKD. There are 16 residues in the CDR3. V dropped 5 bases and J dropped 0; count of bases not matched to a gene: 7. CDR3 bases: TGTGCCATCAGTAAGGTAGCGGGGACGAGCACAGATACGCAGTATTTT. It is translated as CAISKVAGTSTDTQYF.

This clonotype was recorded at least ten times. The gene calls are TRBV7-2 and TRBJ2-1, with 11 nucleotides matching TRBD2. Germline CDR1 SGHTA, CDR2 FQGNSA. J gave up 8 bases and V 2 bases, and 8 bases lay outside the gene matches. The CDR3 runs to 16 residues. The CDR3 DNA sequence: TGTGCCAGCAGCTTAATAGCGGGGGGGCCGGGCCATGAGCAGTTCTTC. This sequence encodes CASSLIAGGPGHEQFF.

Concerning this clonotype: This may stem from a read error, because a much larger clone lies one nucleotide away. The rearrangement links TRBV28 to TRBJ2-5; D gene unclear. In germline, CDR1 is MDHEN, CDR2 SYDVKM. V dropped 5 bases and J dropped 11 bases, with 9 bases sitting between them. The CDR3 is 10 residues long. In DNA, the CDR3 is TGTGCCAGCAGTAACTACGGGCAGTACTTC. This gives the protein CASSNYGQYF.

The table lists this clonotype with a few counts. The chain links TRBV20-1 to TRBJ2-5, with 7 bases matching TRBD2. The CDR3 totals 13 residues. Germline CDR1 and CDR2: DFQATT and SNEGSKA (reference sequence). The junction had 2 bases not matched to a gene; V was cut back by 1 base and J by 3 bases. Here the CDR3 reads CSARGLAEETQYF. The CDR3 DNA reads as TGCAGTGCTAGAGGACTAGCCGAAGAGACCCAGTACTTC.

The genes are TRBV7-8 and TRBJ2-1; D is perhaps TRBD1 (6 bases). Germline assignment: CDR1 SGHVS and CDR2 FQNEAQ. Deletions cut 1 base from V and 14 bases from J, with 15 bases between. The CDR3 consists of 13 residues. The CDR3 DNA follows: TGTGCCAGCAGCTTAGGAGGGAACAGGGTGAAGTTCTTC. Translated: CASSLGGNRVKFF.